This T cell receptor beta chain was found in a study of blood T cell repertoires in COVID-19. Looking at the study overall: Spain, Italy and the United States supplied samples that represented acute and convalescent COVID-19. Sources were T cells, B-cell-depleted T cells, or PBMCs; the material itself was cDNA or gDNA.

Germline trimming cut 7 bases from V and 0 bases from J; bases unmatched to any gene: 6. Germline V gene lookup returns CDR1 MNHEY and CDR2 SVGAGI. The length of the CDR3 is 14 residues. In the study's own analysis: Using reference gene primer amplification, nucleated cell counts were estimated. Profiling relied on immunoSEQ multiplex PCR, and the TCRdb table lists in-frame clones only, not all of them. That table gives V, J and clone size, and the DNA gave D and trimming. The sample carries about 130,000 clones, roughly 83% recorded once. V and J are TRBV6-5 and TRBJ2-7; TRBD1 aligns across 7 bases. What was sequenced was peripheral blood. The sequence was collected from a woman older than 75 with acute or convalescent COVID-19. DNA for the CDR3: TGTGCCAGCACTAGGGGGCCTAGCTCCTACGAGCAGTACTTC. This encodes CASTRGPSSYEQYF.